One sample yielded the 16 T cell receptor beta chains listed below, sequenced in a study of early T cells in non-severe SARS-CoV-2 infection. MiXCR was run by TCRdb on the 5' RACE reads, yielding one entry per CDR3 protein. Of over 50,000 distinct CDR3 sequences listed, 11% are singletons. Sequenced input: whole blood. These receptor sequences come from an adult who was a healthcare worker with PCR-confirmed SARS-CoV-2 infection or an uninfected control (not recorded which).

This clonotype was observed many times. The V and J genes are TRBV18 and TRBJ2-1; D remains unclear. Trimming removed 2 bases at V and 6 bases at J, with 8 bases between. The CDR3 consists of 13 residues. Germline-derived CDR1 and CDR2 are KGHSH and LQKENI. The CDR3 is CASSPVGSNEQFF. The CDR3 bases are TGTGCCAGCTCACCAGTGGGCTCCAATGAGCAGTTCTTC.

This clonotype has ten or more counts. The genes are TRBV30 and TRBJ2-5; 9 bases fit TRBD2. This CDR3 is built from 15 residues. Germline trimming cut 3 bases from V and 1 base from J; bases unmatched to any gene: 6. Germline values: CDR1 GTSNPN, CDR2 SVGIG (reference sequence). Here the CDR3 reads CAWSSLAGPQETQYF. CDR3 nucleotides: TGTGCCTGGAGCTCTCTAGCGGGGCCCCAAGAGACCCAGTACTTC.

This clonotype was detected only a few times. This chain uses TRBV6-4 with TRBJ2-3; the D call may be TRBD1 or TRBD2 (7 bases each). There are 14 residues in the CDR3. CDR1 is MRHNA, CDR2 SNTAGT, per germline. Deletions cut 4 bases from V and 1 base from J, with 9 bases between. This CDR3 reads CASSAGGGTDTQYF. CDR3 sequence (DNA): TGTGCCAGCAGTGCAGGGGGGGGCACAGATACGCAGTATTTT.

Details on this clonotype: Just one base apart from a much larger clone, this may be a read error. The chain uses TRBV20-1 and TRBJ2-7; the match to TRBD1 covers 8 bases. Germline loops: CDR1 DFQATT, CDR2 SNEGSKA (reference sequence). The CDR3 is made up of 13 amino acids. Here the CDR3 DNA reads TGCAGTGCCAGAACAGGGGGAGCCTACAAGCAGTACTTC. This translates into CSARTGGAYKQYF.

The table lists this clonotype with many counts. J is TRBJ2-2 and V is TRBV10-3, with D maybe TRBD2 (5 bases). The V end lost 11 bases, the J end lost 0 bases, and 19 bases lay between the germline ends. The CDR3 runs 16 residues. The germline V gene encodes CDR1 ENHRY and CDR2 SYGVKD. The DNA for the CDR3 is TGTGCCGCCGCCCCGAATACCGGGACGAACACCGGGGAGCTGTTTTTT. Translating it yields CAAAPNTGTNTGELFF.

This clonotype appeared a single time. Written as DNA, the CDR3 is TGTGCCAGCAGCCCCCGGACAGGGAACGCAGATACGCAGTATTTT. It codes for CASSPRTGNADTQYF. The chain couples TRBV9 to TRBJ2-3, with 8 bases identical to TRBD1. This CDR3 comprises 15 residues. The trim removed 4 bases at V and 4 bases at J, leaving 8 bases unmatched. Germline-derived CDR1 and CDR2 are SGDLS and YYNGEE. The variable domain in full, with the rest retrieved from reference TRBV9 and TRBJ2-3, is DSGVTQTPKHLITATGQRVTLRCSPRSGDLSVYWYQQSLDQGLQFLIQYYNGEERAKGNILERFSAQQFPDLHSELNLSSLELGDSALYFCASSPRTGNADTQYFGPGTRLTVL.

Ten or more counts support this clonotype. This sequence joins TRBV12-3 or TRBV12-4 and TRBJ1-2, with 9 bases lining up with TRBD1. The V and J ends lost 8 bases and 5 bases, in that order; junction bases with no gene match: 12. This CDR3 comprises 15 residues. CDR3 protein: CASLLGQGIVYGYTF. CDR3 coding DNA: TGTGCCAGCTTGTTAGGACAGGGGATTGTTTATGGCTACACCTTC.

The J gene is TRBJ1-1, the V gene TRBV6-1; 11 positions match TRBD1. V was pared by 6 bases and J by 4 bases, with 4 bases of the junction left unmatched. The length of the CDR3 is 14 residues. Germline assignment: CDR1 MNHNS and CDR2 SASEGT. The CDR3 region is CASRGDRGSTEAFF. For the CDR3, the DNA is TGTGCCAGCAGGGGGGACAGGGGGAGCACTGAAGCTTTCTTT.

This clonotype was counted a few times. V gene TRBV6-1 combines with J gene TRBJ2-7; 8 bases align to TRBD1. This CDR3 comprises 14 residues. The germline gives CDR1 MNHNS, CDR2 SASEGT. The V and J ends lost 6 bases and 2 bases, in that order; junction bases with no gene match: 6. CDR3 coding DNA: TGTGCCAGCAGGAAGGGACAGGTCACCTACGAGCAGTACTTC. Its protein product is CASRKGQVTYEQYF.

This clonotype was recorded at least ten times. This chain uses TRBV7-9 with TRBJ2-7; D is unresolved. CDR1 and CDR2 (germline): SEHNR, FQNEAQ (reference sequence). The CDR3 is made up of 14 amino acids. V lost 5 bases and J 0 bases, leaving 11 bases between the germline ends. The CDR3 protein is CASSSFESSYEQYF. Here the CDR3 DNA reads TGTGCCAGCAGCAGCTTTGAGAGCTCCTACGAGCAGTACTTC. Together with reference TRBV7-9 and TRBJ2-7, the CDR3 gives the full variable domain: DTGVSQNPRHKITKRGQNVTFRCDPISEHNRLYWYRQTLGQGPEFLTYFQNEAQLEKSRLLSDRFSAERPKGSFSTLEIQRTEQGDSAMYLCASSSFESSYEQYFGPGTRLTVT.

This clonotype was seen at least ten times. The chain carries TRBV2 and TRBJ1-2; D gene unclear. Trimming took off 5 bases at V and 6 bases at J, with 16 bases between the two ends. The CDR3 is 14 residues long. Germline V CDR1 and CDR2: SNHLY, FYNNEI. CDR3 DNA: TGTGCCAGCAGTCGGACTACCCCCCAGGATGGCTACACCTTC. This codes for CASSRTTPQDGYTF.

The chain uses TRBV11-2 and TRBJ2-7, with unresolved D. With 0 bases removed from V and 0 bases from J, the gap between germline ends came to 9 bases. The CDR3 consists of 15 residues. Germline CDR1 is SGHAT and CDR2 is FQNNGV. This CDR3 reads CASSLELPSSYEQYF. CDR3 sequence (DNA): TGTGCCAGCAGCTTAGAACTGCCAAGCTCCTACGAGCAGTACTTC.

There are a few counts of this clonotype. This chain uses TRBV20-1 with TRBJ2-5; D possibly corresponds to TRBD2 (5 bases). From germline, CDR1 is DFQATT and CDR2 SNEGSKA (reference sequence). Trimming pared 5 bases from V and 12 bases from J, leaving 28 bases between. The CDR3 spans 15 residues. CDR3 coding DNA: TGCAGTGCTGTGGTAGCTAGCCGCAGATCTGGGGTGAAGTACTTC. Translation gives CSAVVASRRSGVKYF.

The chain joins TRBV11-2 to TRBJ2-3; a possible D gene is TRBD2 (5 bases). CDR3 size: 14 residues. V shed 2 bases and J shed 6 bases, with 12 bases lying between them. Looked up from germline, CDR1 is SGHAT and CDR2 is FQNNGV. The CDR3 DNA sequence: TGTGCCAGCAGCTTAAGTTTTGGCGGGGATACGCAGTATTTT. It codes for CASSLSFGGDTQYF.

This clonotype came up a few times. V gene TRBV5-1 combines with J gene TRBJ2-3, with 7 bases that match TRBD1. Germline loops: CDR1 SGHRS, CDR2 YFSETQ. The CDR3 runs 16 residues. V lost 0 bases, J lost 6 bases, and 10 bases stayed unmatched. The chain's CDR3 is CASSLGDRQIWDTQYF. In DNA form, the CDR3 reads TGCGCCAGCAGCTTGGGGGACAGACAAATTTGGGATACGCAGTATTTT.

This clonotype was seen ten or more times. This chain connects TRBV15 to TRBJ1-5; a weak D match, TRBD1 (6 bases). This CDR3 comprises 15 residues. Deletions cut 3 bases from V and 8 bases from J, with 17 bases between. Germline V gene sequence: CDR1 LNHNV, CDR2 YYDKDF (reference sequence). The CDR3 reads CATSSQGTGAEPQHF. CDR3 bases: TGTGCCACCAGCAGCCAGGGAACGGGGGCTGAGCCCCAGCATTTT. The variable domain in full, completed from reference TRBV15 and TRBJ1-5, reads DAMVIQNPRYQVTQFGKPVTLSCSQTLNHNVMYWYQQKSSQAPKLLFHYYDKDFNNEADTPDNFQSRRPNTSFCFLDIRSPGLGDTAMYLCATSSQGTGAEPQHFGDGTRLSIL.